This T cell receptor beta chain derives from a study of glioma-infiltrating T cells. TCR alpha and beta CDR3 regions were amplified from RNA using iRepertoire nested multiplex PCR. For one-step reverse transcription and amplification, about 85-400 ng of tissue mRNA or PBMC total RNA was used. TCRdb re-called the multiplex PCR reads with MiXCR, one entry per CDR3 protein. The sample lists roughly 100,000 distinct CDR3 sequences, about 30% occurring once. With respect to this clonotype: The antigen is unknown.

Study-level points and caveats: Only very few CDR3 sequences appeared in both tissue and blood. Tissue-blood divergence was below expectation in non-neoplastic patients, above in gliomas.

The CDR3 runs 15 residues. Germline V CDR1 and CDR2: LNHDA, SQIVND (reference sequence). V was pared by 3 bases and J by 2 bases, with 13 bases between. Sequencing was carried out using glioma tissue, nonneoplastic brain tissue, or PBMCs (not recorded which). The sequence was collected from a human donor with low-grade glioma or glioblastoma, undergoing nonglioma brain surgery, or in good health (not recorded which). J is TRBJ1-2 and V is TRBV19; the D is unclear. The CDR3 spells CASSIGSSDNYGYTF. The DNA of the CDR3 is TGTGCCAGTAGTATCGGTTCGTCCGACAACTATGGCTACACCTTC.